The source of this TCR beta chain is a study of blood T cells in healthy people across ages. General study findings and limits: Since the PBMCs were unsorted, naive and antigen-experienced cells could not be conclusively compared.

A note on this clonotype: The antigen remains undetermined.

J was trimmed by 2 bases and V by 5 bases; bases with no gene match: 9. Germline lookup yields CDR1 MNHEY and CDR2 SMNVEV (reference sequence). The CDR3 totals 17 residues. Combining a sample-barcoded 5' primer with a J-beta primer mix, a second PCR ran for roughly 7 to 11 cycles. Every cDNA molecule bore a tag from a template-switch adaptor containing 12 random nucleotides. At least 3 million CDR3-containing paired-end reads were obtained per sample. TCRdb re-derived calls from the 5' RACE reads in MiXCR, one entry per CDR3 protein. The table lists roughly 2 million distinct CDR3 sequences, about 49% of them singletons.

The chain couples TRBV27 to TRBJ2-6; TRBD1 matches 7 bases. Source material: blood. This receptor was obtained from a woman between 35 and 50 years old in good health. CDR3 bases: TGTGCCAGCAGTCCCCCGACAGGGAGTACTGGGGCCAACGTCCTGACTTTC. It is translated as CASSPPTGSTGANVLTF.